This T cell receptor beta chain was sequenced during a study of radiation and T cells in renal cell carcinoma. Whole-study findings and limits: From baseline, blood top tumor clonotypes peaked at 2 weeks post-radiation.

Indicated time point: blood 2 weeks post-SBRT. Treatment: 15 Gy SBRT to primary tumor, nephrectomy 4 weeks later. Concerning this clone itself: Its antigen is unidentified.

The V gene end was trimmed by 6 bases and the J gene end by 4 bases; junction bases not matched to a gene: 6. This CDR3 has 14 amino acids. Germline CDR1 SNHLY, CDR2 FYNNEI. The protocol was immunoSEQ multiplex PCR, while the TCRdb copy is restricted to in-frame clones and leaves out a portion. Of 20,000 to 30,000 clones listed, roughly 80% were seen once; the top ten hold 30% to 40%. The source is a man between 60 and 75 years old with renal cell carcinoma. The chain recombines TRBV2 with TRBJ1-2; 9 bases are shared with TRBD1. The sample in question was blood, obtained from a patient whose treatment included radiotherapy and nephrectomy. DNA of the CDR3: TGTGCCAGCAGGAGACAGGGGGTAATCTATGGCTACACCTTC. This sequence encodes CASRRQGVIYGYTF.